This TCR beta chain was found in a study of blood T cell repertoires in COVID-19 (TCRdb year 2020). In terms of the full investigation: Collaborator samples came from the United States, Italy and Spain and covered acute and convalescent phases of COVID-19. The prospective study material was composed of cDNA or gDNA derived from T cells, B-cell-depleted T cells, or PBMCs. Subjects who had been exposed to COVID-19, were actively infected with it, or had recovered from it provided the deeply sampled blood TCRbeta repertoires that made up the dataset. The repertoires were released in a freely available public database intended as a resource for research on the immune response to SARS-CoV-2. Samples were obtained from the ongoing ImmuneRACE study (first 160 participants) and from approximately 1,200 subjects provided by 6 global collaborators. A de-identified subject ID, COVID-19 status, age in years and sex were almost always included in the sample metadata. Where HLA class I and class II types were available, the types were taken from metadata supplied by the sample provider, not from assay-based typing. The paper's findings and limits, for the study overall: The quantity of clinical and demographic metadata differed by source and by participant and was supplied without curation.

About this clone: Its antigen specificity is not known. No per-base quality is available; no much larger clone lies one base away.

The collaborating institutions used their own protocols to collect whole blood in K2EDTA tubes. For TCRbeta analysis, collaborators shipped samples as frozen whole blood, isolated PBMCs, or DNA extracted from either of those sample types. TCRbeta CDR3 regions were amplified from genomic DNA using the immunoSEQ Assay, a bias-controlled multiplex PCR. Processing in the source paper ran as follows. Within the assay, amplification of reference gene primers was used to estimate how many nucleated cells each sample contained. To quantify the absolute abundance of each unique TCRbeta CDR3 rearrangement, sequence reads were collapsed and filtered. For each sample, productive Simpson clonality was calculated by taking the square root of Simpson's diversity index across productive rearrangements. TCRdb retrieved this table from immuneACCESS and kept in-frame rearrangements only. Not all clones are present; in checked studies, unresolved V genes account for under half, and no reason is known for the remainder. V and J calls plus clone size are reproduced from that table; the DNA served to infer D and trimming. The sample records roughly 100,000 clones, roughly 72% of which are singletons. The ten largest clones add up to 7% of the sample.

The CDR3 contains 14 residues, cysteine and phenylalanine counted. Only the CDR3 DNA is retained, 42 bases long and in frame from the first base. Clipping removes 1 base from V and 4 bases from J, with 0 as the unmatched junction base count. Sequences SGHTA (CDR1) and FQGNSA (CDR2) are obtained from the germline V gene. The chain is encoded by TRBV7-2 joined to TRBJ1-1, and 10 junction bases match TRBD1. The sample consisted of peripheral blood. This receptor was obtained from a man in his 70s with acute or convalescent COVID-19. The CDR3 here reads CASSLGQGATEAFF. The DNA is as follows: TGTGCCAGCAGCTTAGGACAGGGGGCCACTGAAGCTTTCTTT.